The 9 T cell receptor beta chains listed next were all sequenced from one sample in a study of molecular identifiers for immune sequencing clone quantification. Each CDR3 protein is one row after TCRdb ran MiXCR on the PCR reads. The sample carries about 500,000 distinct CDR3 sequences, around 21% recorded once. Sequenced material: naive CD8+ T cells from blood, with Jurkat cell RNA spiked in. Subset given: FACS-sorted CD8+CD4-CCR7+CD45RA+ naive T cells. These receptors all stem from a human donor in good health. Some libraries in this study had Jurkat cell RNA spiked in.

The chain carries TRBV28 and TRBJ2-7, with TRBD2 as a possible D gene (5 bases). CDR1 and CDR2 from the germline V gene are MDHEN and SYDVKM. Trimming shortened V by 3 bases and J by 2 bases, and 14 bases separated the two germline ends. This CDR3 has 15 residues. In nucleotides, the CDR3 is TGTGCCAGCAGTTTGCGAGGACTCCAGACCTACGAGCAGTACTTC. Translation gives CASSLRGLQTYEQYF.

This clonotype was counted only a few times. V and J are TRBV11-2 and TRBJ2-2; either TRBD1 or TRBD2 may supply D (7 bases each). Trimming stripped 4 bases from V and 5 bases from J, with 17 bases between. This CDR3 is 16 amino acids long. Germline lookup yields CDR1 SGHAT and CDR2 FQNNGV. CDR3 sequence: CASSSTVQGGTGELFF. The DNA for the CDR3 is TGTGCCAGCAGCTCCACAGTTCAGGGGGGGACCGGGGAGCTGTTTTTT. The variable domain in full, with the rest retrieved from reference TRBV11-2 and TRBJ2-2, is EAGVAQSPRYKIIEKRQSVAFWCNPISGHATLYWYQQILGQGPKLLIQFQNNGVVDDSQLPKDRFSAERLKGVDSTLKIQPAKLEDSAVYLCASSSTVQGGTGELFFGEGSRLTVL.

The chain employs TRBV20-1 and TRBJ2-2; 9 bases map to TRBD1. The germline V gene has CDR1 DFQATT and CDR2 SNEGSKA (reference sequence). The CDR3 spans 15 residues. The V gene end was trimmed by 7 bases and the J gene end by 4 bases; junction bases not matched to a gene: 10. CDR3 in amino acids: CSVPKGTGLTGELFF. In nucleotides, the CDR3 is TGCAGTGTTCCCAAGGGGACAGGGCTCACCGGGGAGCTGTTTTTT.

This clonotype was detected a few times. The genes are TRBV4-3 and TRBJ1-5, with D possibly being TRBD1 (5 bases). The V end was cut by 0 bases, the J end by 3 bases, with 12 bases between. Germline V lookup: CDR1 LGHNA, CDR2 YSLEER. The CDR3 has 16 amino acids. Written as DNA, the CDR3 is TGCGCCAGCAGCCAAGACCTAGGGACGGCCAATCAGCCCCAGCATTTT. This gives the protein CASSQDLGTANQPQHF.

This clonotype was recorded at least ten times. The chain recombines TRBV12-3 or TRBV12-4 with TRBJ1-5; D remains ambiguous. The CDR3 has 13 residues. V dropped 0 bases and J dropped 5 bases, with 5 bases sitting between them. The CDR3, as DNA: TGTGCCAGCAGTTTAGCGGGCGATCAGCCCCAGCATTTT. As protein: CASSLAGDQPQHF.

In this sample, this clonotype turned up a few times. A much larger clone is a single base away; this may be a read error. The conserved phenylalanine or tryptophan is not found at the CDR3 terminus, so this likely reflects a read error. CDR3 loop: CASSYSPTGVDTQYS. The CDR3 DNA reads TGTGCCAGCAGTTACTCCCCGACAGGGGTGGATACGCAGTATTCT. The J gene is TRBJ2-3, the V gene TRBV6-6, with TRBD1 matching 8 bases. This CDR3 is 15 amino acids long. Germline V CDR1 and CDR2: MNHNY, SVGAGI (reference sequence). J gave up 6 bases and V 0 bases, and 5 bases lay outside the gene matches.

V usage is TRBV6-2 or TRBV6-3 and J usage is TRBJ2-7; 12 bases match TRBD1. Germline CDR1 is MNHEY and CDR2 is SVGEGT. V trimming: 6 bases; J trimming: 7 bases; junction bases outside the gene matches: 7. The CDR3 consists of 14 residues. For the CDR3, the DNA is TGTGCCAGCAGCACGGGACAGGGGGCAGATGAGCAGTACTTC. It yields the protein CASSTGQGADEQYF.

This clonotype was seen a handful of times. V usage is TRBV4-3 and J usage is TRBJ2-7, with 7 bases aligning to TRBD2. V dropped 0 bases and J dropped 2; count of bases not matched to a gene: 7. The CDR3 covers 16 residues. Germline V gene lookup returns CDR1 LGHNA and CDR2 YSLEER. The CDR3 bases are TGCGCCAGCAGCCAAGATTTGGCTAGCGGTACCTACGAGCAGTACTTC. It encodes CASSQDLASGTYEQYF.

On this clonotype itself: Its ends do not fully match the called genes, so a read error is possible. This sequence joins TRBV5-1 and TRBJ2-1, with TRBD2 matching over 12 bases. The CDR3 is 13 residues long. CDR1 is SGHRS and CDR2 is YFSETQ in the germline V gene. The CDR3 DNA reads TGCGCCAGCAGGGGACTAGCGGGCAATGAGCGGTTCTTC. As protein: CASRGLAGNERFF.